The following is a TCR beta chain sequence with its context. The target antigen is unknown. This entry is derived from a study of T-cell reconstitution after alpha-beta-depleted transplantation in children. CDR3 length: 14 amino acids. Germline V gene data show CDR1 as SEHNR and CDR2 as FQNEAQ (reference sequence). V lost 5 bases, J lost 7 bases, and 9 bases stayed unmatched. The library targeted TCRbeta and was prepared with unique molecular identifiers. TCRdb called the PCR reads again in MiXCR, with one record for every CDR3 protein. The table includes approximately 800,000 distinct CDR3 sequences, approximately 15% detected once. Study outcomes and limitations: Newly produced T cells mostly provided counts and TCRbeta diversity after one year, as hyperexpanded clones declined. After transplant, at about two months, alpha-beta T cells were reportedly derived from several hundred expanded graft clones.

The sequences come from PBMCs, mostly from graft donor cells, collected 360 days after TCRalphabeta/CD19-depleted stem cell transplant. The TCR sequence derives from a male patient between 10 and 17 years old who had a stem cell transplant for acute lymphoblastic leukemia, so the T cells may come from the graft donor. The V call is TRBV7-9, the J call TRBJ2-7, with TRBD1 identical over 9 bases. The CDR3 region is CASSPGQGLGEQYF. CDR3 nucleotide sequence: TGTGCCAGCAGCCCGGGACAGGGACTTGGGGAGCAGTACTTC.